Below, 32 T cell receptor beta chains from the same sample are listed, as sequenced in a study of blood T cell repertoires in COVID-19. TCRdb's copy holds only in-frame clones and misses some; the assay was immunoSEQ multiplex PCR. This table holds about 86,000 clones, around 87% found once. Sequenced sample: peripheral blood. The origin of the receptors is a human donor in a cohort sampled during active COVID-19.

J is TRBJ2-3 and V is TRBV27, with TRBD2 matching 8 bases. The CDR3 is made up of 14 amino acids. V shed 6 bases and J 6 bases; nucleotides not matched to a gene: 8. Germline loops: CDR1 MNHEY, CDR2 SMNVEV (reference sequence). The CDR3 region has the DNA TGTGCCAGCAGGGGAGCGGGAGCCGGGGATACGCAGTATTTT. It specifies CASRGAGAGDTQYF.

V is TRBV15 and J is TRBJ1-1; D perhaps matches TRBD1 (6 bases). Germline CDR1 reads LNHNV; CDR2 reads YYDKDF (reference sequence). The CDR3 loop spans 17 amino acids. Trimming removed 1 base from V and 4 bases from J, with 19 bases in between. The CDR3 reads CATSRVTQGSGSTEAFF. CDR3 DNA: TGTGCCACCAGCAGAGTAACACAGGGAAGTGGGAGCACTGAAGCTTTCTTT.

The V gene is TRBV11-1, the J gene TRBJ2-5; possible D gene TRBD1, 5 bases. The CDR3 contains 13 residues. The V and J ends lost 5 bases and 5 bases respectively, with 12 bases between them. Per the germline V gene, CDR1 is SGHAT and CDR2 is FQDESV (reference sequence). In DNA form, the CDR3 reads TGTGCCAGCAGCCCACCCCCAGGGGAGACCCAGTACTTC. It yields the protein CASSPPPGETQYF.

This sequence joins TRBV9 and TRBJ1-6; TRBD1 matches 9 bases. In germline, CDR1 is SGDLS, CDR2 YYNGEE. The V gene end was trimmed by 1 base and the J gene end by 7 bases; junction bases not matched to a gene: 6. The CDR3 runs 16 residues. CDR3 coding DNA: TGTGCCAGCAGCGTATCCGGACAGGGGAAAAATTCACCCCTCCACTTT. It encodes CASSVSGQGKNSPLHF. Combining the CDR3 with reference TRBV9 and TRBJ1-6 gives the whole variable domain DSGVTQTPKHLITATGQRVTLRCSPRSGDLSVYWYQQSLDQGLQFLIQYYNGEERAKGNILERFSAQQFPDLHSELNLSSLELGDSALYFCASSVSGQGKNSPLHFGNGTRLTVT.

Concerning this clone: At one boundary the junction diverges from the germline segment, which might be a read error. The chain links TRBV9 to TRBJ2-7; 9 bases line up with TRBD2. Germline CDR1 and CDR2: SGDLS and YYNGEE. CDR3 size: 11 residues. The CDR3: CARGGGYEQYF. In nucleotides, the CDR3 is TGCGCCCGCGGGGGGGGCTACGAGCAGTACTTC.

The J gene is TRBJ2-7, the V gene TRBV10-3, with TRBD1 matching over 9 bases. J lost 4 bases, V lost 7 bases, and 8 bases had no gene match. Germline assignment: CDR1 ENHRY and CDR2 SYGVKD. The CDR3 covers 14 residues. The CDR3 region is CAIKPDRGVYEQYF. The CDR3 coding sequence is TGTGCCATCAAGCCTGACAGGGGGGTTTACGAGCAGTACTTC.

V is TRBV10-3 and J is TRBJ1-1; the D gene is possibly TRBD1 (6 bases). The V end was cut by 6 bases, the J end by 1 base, with 9 bases between. The V gene's germline CDR1 is ENHRY and CDR2 SYGVKD. This CDR3 spans 13 amino acids. The CDR3 coding sequence is TGTGCCATCAGACGACAGGAGAACACTGAAGCTTTCTTT. Translation: CAIRRQENTEAFF.

The V call is TRBV7-2, the J call TRBJ1-2; D gene ambiguous. Trimming pared 0 bases from V and 8 bases from J, leaving 19 bases between. The CDR3 has 16 residues. Germline CDR1 and CDR2: SGHTA and FQGNSA. The CDR3 here is CASSLARTTQAGGYTF. The CDR3 DNA reads as TGTGCCAGCAGCTTAGCGAGGACTACTCAAGCGGGCGGCTACACCTTC.

This clone has only a few counts. The chain employs TRBV9 and TRBJ1-3; 9 bases are a match to TRBD1. With V trimmed by 7 bases and J by 2 bases, 13 bases remained unmatched. Per germline, CDR1 SGDLS and CDR2 YYNGEE. The CDR3 length is 17 residues. The CDR3 reads CASQSGQGMAPGNTIYF. CDR3 sequence (DNA): TGTGCCAGCCAGAGTGGACAGGGGATGGCACCTGGAAACACCATATATTTT. The variable domain in full, with the rest retrieved from reference TRBV9 and TRBJ1-3, is DSGVTQTPKHLITATGQRVTLRCSPRSGDLSVYWYQQSLDQGLQFLIQYYNGEERAKGNILERFSAQQFPDLHSELNLSSLELGDSALYFCASQSGQGMAPGNTIYFGEGSWLTVV.

The CDR3 is CASSSGLAETQYF. The CDR3, as DNA: TGTGCCAGCAGCTCCGGACTAGCCGAGACCCAGTACTTC. The chain employs TRBV7-3 and TRBJ2-5; 8 positions agree with TRBD2. V dropped 4 bases and J dropped 5; count of bases not matched to a gene: 3. Germline V gives CDR1 SGHTA, CDR2 FQGTGA. The CDR3 has 13 amino acids.

The chain is built from TRBV9 and TRBJ2-5, with a weak D call TRBD1 (7 bases). Germline CDR1 SGDLS, CDR2 YYNGEE. Trimming left V 4 bases short and J 2 bases short, with 18 bases between. The CDR3 runs 16 residues. The CDR3 nucleotides are TGTGCCAGCAGCATCCGACAGGGAGGTGGACAAGAGACCCAGTACTTC. This translates into CASSIRQGGGQETQYF.

This clone was found once. The rearrangement links TRBV6-5 to TRBJ2-1; a possible D gene is TRBD2 (6 bases). V was clipped by 3 bases and J by 1 base, with 13 bases between them. CDR1 and CDR2 from the germline V gene are MNHEY and SVGAGI. The CDR3 covers 16 residues. The DNA of the CDR3 is TGTGCCAGCAGTTATTCTACAAGCGGGTCCTACAATGAGCAGTTCTTC. It specifies CASSYSTSGSYNEQFF.

V is TRBV18 and J is TRBJ1-2; a weak D match, TRBD1 (6 bases). Per germline, CDR1 KGHSH and CDR2 LQKENI. With 3 bases removed from V and 0 bases from J, the gap between germline ends came to 8 bases. The CDR3 runs 14 residues. CDR3 sequence (DNA): TGTGCCAGCTCACCGGACAGCGCTAACTATGGCTACACCTTC. As protein: CASSPDSANYGYTF.

This chain links TRBV13 with TRBJ2-7, with 8 bases that match TRBD2. Trimming cost V 4 bases and J 5 bases; bases outside gene matches: 4. CDR1 and CDR2 from the germline V gene are PRHDT and FYEKMQ (reference sequence). This CDR3 spans 13 amino acids. As DNA, the CDR3 is TGTGCCAGCAGCTGGGGACTAGAAAACGAGCAGTACTTC. Its translation: CASSWGLENEQYF.

For the CDR3, the DNA is TGTGCCAGCACCATTAGCGGGAGTCTTAACACCGGGGAGCTGTTTTTT. Translated, it gives CASTISGSLNTGELFF. This chain links TRBV7-6 with TRBJ2-2; 9 bases agree with TRBD2. J lost 2 bases, V lost 7 bases, and 8 bases had no gene match. The length of the CDR3 is 16 residues. The V gene's germline CDR1 is SGHVS and CDR2 FNYEAQ.

To note about this clone: The germline gene is not matched at one end of the junction; a read error may be the cause. This sequence joins TRBV5-6 and TRBJ1-1, with D maybe TRBD1 (6 bases). Germline V gives CDR1 SGHDT, CDR2 YYEEEE. The CDR3 runs to 15 residues. CDR3 DNA: TGTGCCAGCAGCTTGGCGGGGGGGCAGAACAGTGAAGCTTTCTTT. It is translated as CASSLAGGQNSEAFF.

V usage is TRBV5-1 and J usage is TRBJ2-5, with 12 nucleotides matching TRBD2. In germline, CDR1 is SGHRS, CDR2 YFSETQ. The CDR3 runs 16 residues. The J segment lost 2 bases and the V segment lost 4 bases, leaving 6 bases of the junction unmatched. The CDR3 nucleotides read TGCGCCAGCAGCGCACTAGCGGGAGGTGATCAAGAGACCCAGTACTTC. This codes for CASSALAGGDQETQYF.

The gene calls are TRBV6-5 and TRBJ2-2; 9 bases map to TRBD2. From germline, CDR1 is MNHEY and CDR2 SVGAGI. Trimming took 5 bases from V and 3 from J; bases not matched to a gene: 4. The CDR3 length is 15 residues. The CDR3 protein is CASSPLAGYTGELFF. CDR3 nucleotides: TGTGCCAGCAGTCCCCTAGCGGGGTACACCGGGGAGCTGTTTTTT.

The chain links TRBV5-1 to TRBJ2-2, with unresolved D. Germline V gene sequence: CDR1 SGHRS, CDR2 YFSETQ. Trimming took off 0 bases at V and 5 bases at J, with 8 bases between the two ends. This CDR3 spans 14 amino acids. The CDR3 DNA sequence: TGCGCCAGCAGCTTGGGAGCGCCGACCGGGGAGCTGTTTTTT. This sequence encodes CASSLGAPTGELFF.

This sequence joins TRBV5-1 and TRBJ2-7; D might be TRBD1 (6 bases). The germline V gene has CDR1 SGHRS and CDR2 YFSETQ. CDR3 size: 14 residues. Trimming left V 1 base short and J 7 bases short, with 15 bases between. The CDR3 is CASSLTSTGTEQYF. CDR3 nucleotides: TGCGCCAGCAGCTTGACCTCTACAGGGACAGAGCAGTACTTC. Complete variable domain (other parts from reference TRBV5-1 and TRBJ2-7): KAGVTQTPRYLIKTRGQQVTLSCSPISGHRSVSWYQQTPGQGLQFLFEYFSETQRNKGNFPGRFSGRQFSNSRSEMNVSTLELGDSALYLCASSLTSTGTEQYFGPGTRLTVT.

This clone is termed medium-sized. This chain uses TRBV7-9 with TRBJ2-7, with no clear D. CDR1 and CDR2 (germline): SEHNR, FQNEAQ (reference sequence). CDR3 length equals 11 residues. With 5 bases removed from V and 5 bases from J, the gap between germline ends came to 7 bases. CDR3 bases: TGTGCCAGCAGCGCGTTCGACGAGCAGTACTTC. As protein: CASSAFDEQYF. Based on the CDR3 plus reference TRBV7-9 and TRBJ2-7, the full variable domain is DTGVSQNPRHKITKRGQNVTFRCDPISEHNRLYWYRQTLGQGPEFLTYFQNEAQLEKSRLLSDRFSAERPKGSFSTLEIQRTEQGDSAMYLCASSAFDEQYFGPGTRLTVT.

DNA of the CDR3: TGTGCCAGTAGTATGGCCCAGCGCAGGGCCAATCAGCCCCAGCATTTT. Translating it yields CASSMAQRRANQPQHF. This chain links TRBV19 with TRBJ1-5, with TRBD1 as a possible D gene (5 bases). V lost 3 bases and J 3 bases, leaving 15 bases between the germline ends. The CDR3 is made up of 16 amino acids. Germline V CDR1 and CDR2: LNHDA, SQIVND (reference sequence).

The chain employs TRBV28 and TRBJ1-1; a possible D gene is TRBD1 (6 bases). The V gene lost 6 bases and the J gene lost 4 bases, with 18 bases spanning the gap. Per the germline V gene, CDR1 is MDHEN and CDR2 is SYDVKM. This CDR3 region has 15 residues. CDR3 sequence (DNA): TGTGCCAGCAGGGCGGGGGGGCAGATTAGCACTGAAGCTTTCTTT. Residues: CASRAGGQISTEAFF. Full variable domain (rest looked up from reference TRBV28 and TRBJ1-1): DVKVTQSSRYLVKRTGEKVFLECVQDMDHENMFWYRQDPGLGLRLIYFSYDVKMKEKGDIPEGYSVSREKKERFSLILESASTNQTSMYLCASRAGGQISTEAFFGQGTRLTVV.

The V call is TRBV27, the J call TRBJ1-2, with 7 bases that match TRBD1. The V and J ends lost 8 bases and 2 bases, in that order; junction bases with no gene match: 8. Germline V lookup: CDR1 MNHEY, CDR2 SMNVEV (reference sequence). This CDR3 region has 14 residues. The CDR3 sequence is CASRLGTVNYGYTF. The CDR3 nucleotides read TGTGCCAGCCGACTTGGGACAGTGAACTATGGCTACACCTTC.

CDR3 in amino acids: CASRVWRNNEQFF. For the CDR3, the DNA is TGTGCCAGCCGCGTCTGGAGGAATAATGAGCAGTTCTTC. This sequence joins TRBV12-3 or TRBV12-4 and TRBJ2-1; a possible D gene is TRBD2 (5 bases). V was trimmed by 8 bases and J by 7 bases, leaving 15 bases between them. The CDR3 runs 13 residues.

The V gene is TRBV6-5, the J gene TRBJ2-5; no clear D. The germline V gene has CDR1 MNHEY and CDR2 SVGAGI. CDR3 length: 15 amino acids. V was pared by 6 bases and J by 4 bases, with 18 bases between. The CDR3 region has the DNA TGTGCCAGCAGCCGTCGCTTCCAACCGGGAGAGACCCAGTACTTC. Amino acid sequence: CASSRRFQPGETQYF.

On this clone itself: Its ends do not fully match the called genes, so a read error is possible. The chain links TRBV11-2 to TRBJ2-6; a weak D match, TRBD1 (5 bases). The CDR3 consists of 15 residues. Germline lookup yields CDR1 SGHAT and CDR2 FQNNGV. For the CDR3, the DNA is TGTGCCAGCAGCTGGGGAAGCTCTGGGGCCAGCGTCCTGACTTTC. Translation gives CASSWGSSGASVLTF.

The V and J genes are TRBV5-4 and TRBJ2-1; D is ambiguous. Germline CDR1 and CDR2: SGHNT and YYREEE (reference sequence). The CDR3 extends over 12 amino acids. Trimming took 2 bases from V and 7 from J, leaving 7 bases between them. For the CDR3, the DNA is TGTGCCAGCAGCTTCGGTATGAATGAGCAGTTCTTC. It yields the protein CASSFGMNEQFF.

This chain links TRBV3-1 (or the pseudogene TRBV3-2) with TRBJ2-3; TRBD2 matches at 14 bases. The CDR3 extends over 15 amino acids. Germline trimming cut 1 base from V and 11 bases from J; bases unmatched to any gene: 5. The germline CDR1 and CDR2 sequences are LGHDT and YNNKEL (reference sequence). The CDR3 nucleotides read TGTGCCAGCAGCCAAGGCGGGACTAGCGGGAGTAGGCAGTATTTT. It is translated as CASSQGGTSGSRQYF.

This clone was seen only once. The V and J genes are TRBV5-6 and TRBJ2-7; D gene unclear. Trimming shortened V by 0 bases and J by 2 bases, and 6 bases separated the two germline ends. This CDR3 has 13 amino acids. Per germline, CDR1 SGHDT and CDR2 YYEEEE. The CDR3 spells CASSLALTYEQYF. The CDR3 DNA sequence: TGTGCCAGCAGCTTGGCCTTAACCTACGAGCAGTACTTC.

The rearrangement links TRBV19 to TRBJ1-3, with D unresolved. Trimming took off 3 bases at V and 4 bases at J, with 13 bases between the two ends. CDR1 LNHDA and CDR2 SQIVND come from the germline V gene (reference sequence). The CDR3 contains 15 residues. The CDR3 nucleotides are TGTGCCAGTAGTATCCGGGATGGGGAAGGAAACACCATATATTTT. Protein product: CASSIRDGEGNTIYF.

The chain is built from TRBV6-1 and TRBJ2-7, with a possible D match to TRBD2 (6 bases). V lost 0 bases and J 2 bases, leaving 8 bases between the germline ends. This CDR3 is 14 amino acids long. CDR1 and CDR2 from the germline V gene are MNHNS and SASEGT. The CDR3 DNA follows: TGTGCCAGCAGTGAAGCGGGGGGAGCCTACGAGCAGTACTTC. Amino acid sequence: CASSEAGGAYEQYF.